This T cell receptor beta chain was found in a study of beta chain features in type 1 diabetes. The CDR3 sequence is 14 residues long. Looked up from germline, CDR1 is ENHRY and CDR2 is SYGVKD. V lost 0 bases to trimming and J lost 8 bases, with 11 bases between them. Expressed TCRB transcripts were sequenced, since all the RNA that had been isolated was reverse transcribed. Assay used: immunoSEQ multiplex PCR; TCRdb lists only in-frame clones, some missing. The table records hundreds of thousands of clones, around an eighth of them present only once. The study, taken as a whole, reports: Type 1 diabetes patients had TCRB CDR3s that were shorter (moderately but significantly so) in all four CD4+ subsets.

A remark on this clone: Its antigen is unidentified.

The rearrangement links TRBV10-3 to TRBJ2-1, with a weak D call TRBD2 (5 bases). This clonotype originated in a man between 18 and 29 years old with type 1 diabetes. Sequenced sample: naive CD4+ T cells from blood. As DNA, the CDR3 is TGTGCCATCAGTGAGTCGAGAGGGATCGATGAGCAGTTCTTC. Its translation is CAISESRGIDEQFF.